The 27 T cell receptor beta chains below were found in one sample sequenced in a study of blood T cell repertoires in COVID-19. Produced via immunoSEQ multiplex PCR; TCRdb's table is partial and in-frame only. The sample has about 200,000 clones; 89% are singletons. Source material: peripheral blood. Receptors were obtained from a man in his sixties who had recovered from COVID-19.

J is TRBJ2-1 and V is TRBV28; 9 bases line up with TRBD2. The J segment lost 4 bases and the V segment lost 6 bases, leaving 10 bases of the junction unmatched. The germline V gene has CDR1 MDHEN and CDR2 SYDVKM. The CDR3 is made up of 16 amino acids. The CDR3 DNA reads TGTGCCAGCAGCGGCAGGCGGGAGGGCCGATACAATGAGCAGTTCTTC. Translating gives CASSGRREGRYNEQFF.

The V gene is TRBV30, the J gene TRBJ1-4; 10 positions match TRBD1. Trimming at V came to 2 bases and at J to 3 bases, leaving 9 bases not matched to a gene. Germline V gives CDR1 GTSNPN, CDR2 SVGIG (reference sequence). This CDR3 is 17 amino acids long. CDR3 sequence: CAWSFPRDRGSNEKLFF. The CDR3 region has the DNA TGTGCCTGGAGTTTTCCCCGGGACAGGGGTTCTAATGAAAAACTGTTTTTT.

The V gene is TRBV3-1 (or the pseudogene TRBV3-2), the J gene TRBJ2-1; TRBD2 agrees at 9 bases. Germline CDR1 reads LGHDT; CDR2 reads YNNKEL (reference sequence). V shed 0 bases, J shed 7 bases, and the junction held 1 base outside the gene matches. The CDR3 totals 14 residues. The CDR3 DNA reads TGTGCCAGCAGCCAAGACCTAGCGGGAAATGAGCAGTTCTTC. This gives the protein CASSQDLAGNEQFF.

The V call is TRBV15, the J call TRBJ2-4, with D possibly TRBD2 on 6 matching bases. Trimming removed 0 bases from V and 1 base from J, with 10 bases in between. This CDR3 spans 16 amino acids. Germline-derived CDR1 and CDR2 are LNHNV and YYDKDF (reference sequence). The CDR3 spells CATSRDTGGAKNIQYF. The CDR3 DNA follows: TGTGCCACCAGCAGAGATACAGGAGGGGCCAAAAACATTCAGTACTTC.

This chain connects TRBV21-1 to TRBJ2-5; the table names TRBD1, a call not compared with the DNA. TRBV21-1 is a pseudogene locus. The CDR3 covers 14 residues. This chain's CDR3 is CASSKVGRKETQYF. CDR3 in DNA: TGTGCCAGCAGCAAAGTCGGCAGGAAAGAGACCCAGTACTTC.

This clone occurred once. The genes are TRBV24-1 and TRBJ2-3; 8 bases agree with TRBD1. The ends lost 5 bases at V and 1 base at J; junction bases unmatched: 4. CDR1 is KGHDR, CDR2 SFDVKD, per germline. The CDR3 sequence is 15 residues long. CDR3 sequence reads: CATSVSTGGTDTQYF. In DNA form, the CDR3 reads TGTGCCACCAGTGTCTCGACAGGGGGCACAGATACGCAGTATTTT.

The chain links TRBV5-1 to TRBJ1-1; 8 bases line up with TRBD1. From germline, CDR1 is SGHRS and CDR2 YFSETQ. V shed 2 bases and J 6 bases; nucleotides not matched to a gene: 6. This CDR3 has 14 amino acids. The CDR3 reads CASSLTGGWAEAFF. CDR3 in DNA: TGCGCCAGCAGCTTAACAGGGGGTTGGGCTGAAGCTTTCTTT.

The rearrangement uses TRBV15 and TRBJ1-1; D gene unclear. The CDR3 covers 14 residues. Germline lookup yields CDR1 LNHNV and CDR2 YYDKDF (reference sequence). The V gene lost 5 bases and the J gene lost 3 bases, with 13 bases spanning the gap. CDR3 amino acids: CATSARAFYTEAFF. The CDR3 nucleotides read TGTGCCACCAGCGCACGCGCGTTTTACACTGAAGCTTTCTTT.

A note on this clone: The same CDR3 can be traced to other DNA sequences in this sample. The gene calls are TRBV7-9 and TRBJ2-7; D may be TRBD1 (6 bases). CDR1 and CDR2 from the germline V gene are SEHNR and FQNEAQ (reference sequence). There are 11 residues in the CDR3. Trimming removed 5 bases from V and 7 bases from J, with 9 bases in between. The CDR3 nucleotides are TGTGCCAGCAGCCCAGACAGGGAGCAGTACTTC. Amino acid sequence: CASSPDREQYF.

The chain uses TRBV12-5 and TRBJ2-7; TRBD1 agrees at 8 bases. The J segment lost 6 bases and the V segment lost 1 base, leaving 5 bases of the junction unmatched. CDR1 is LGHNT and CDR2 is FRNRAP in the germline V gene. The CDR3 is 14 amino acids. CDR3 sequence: CASGLDRQGTEQYF. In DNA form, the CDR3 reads TGTGCTAGTGGTTTGGACCGACAGGGGACCGAGCAGTACTTC.

The CDR3 nucleotides are TGTGCCTCCTCGAGCGGGAGGGCCTACAATGAGCAGTTCTTC. Translating it yields CASSSGRAYNEQFF. The chain is built from TRBV30 and TRBJ2-1; 10 bases fit TRBD2. This CDR3 is built from 14 residues. Per the germline V gene, CDR1 is GTSNPN and CDR2 is SVGIG (reference sequence). The V gene end was trimmed by 7 bases and the J gene end by 2 bases; junction bases not matched to a gene: 5.

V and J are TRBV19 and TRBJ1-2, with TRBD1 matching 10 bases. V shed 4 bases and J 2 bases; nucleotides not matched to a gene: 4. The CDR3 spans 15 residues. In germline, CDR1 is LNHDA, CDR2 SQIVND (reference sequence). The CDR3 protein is CASSSQGQGNYGYTF. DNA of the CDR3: TGTGCCAGTAGTAGCCAGGGACAGGGGAACTATGGCTACACCTTC. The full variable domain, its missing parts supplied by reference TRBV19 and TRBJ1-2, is DGGITQSPKYLFRKEGQNVTLSCEQNLNHDAMYWYRQDPGQGLRLIYYSQIVNDFQKGDIAEGYSVSREKKESFPLTVTSAQKNPTAFYLCASSSQGQGNYGYTFGSGTRLTVV.

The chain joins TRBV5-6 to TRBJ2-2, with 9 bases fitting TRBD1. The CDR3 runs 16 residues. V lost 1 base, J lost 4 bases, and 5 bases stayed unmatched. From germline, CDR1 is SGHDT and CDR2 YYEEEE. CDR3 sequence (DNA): TGTGCCAGCAGCTTGTGGGGGACAGGGAGCACCGGGGAGCTGTTTTTT. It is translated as CASSLWGTGSTGELFF.

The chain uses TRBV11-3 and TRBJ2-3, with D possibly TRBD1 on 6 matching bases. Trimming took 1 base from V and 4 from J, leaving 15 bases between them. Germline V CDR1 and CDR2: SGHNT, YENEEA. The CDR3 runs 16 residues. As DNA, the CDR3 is TGTGCCAGCAGCTTAGTTGGGGGCCTGGGAGCAGATACGCAGTATTTT. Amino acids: CASSLVGGLGADTQYF.

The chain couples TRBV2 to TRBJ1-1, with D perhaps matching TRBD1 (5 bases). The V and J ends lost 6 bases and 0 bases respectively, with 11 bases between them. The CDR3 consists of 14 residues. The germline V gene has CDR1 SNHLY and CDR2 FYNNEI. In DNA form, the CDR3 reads TGTGCCAGCAGAGTGGGGGGTTTGAACACTGAAGCTTTCTTT. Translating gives CASRVGGLNTEAFF.

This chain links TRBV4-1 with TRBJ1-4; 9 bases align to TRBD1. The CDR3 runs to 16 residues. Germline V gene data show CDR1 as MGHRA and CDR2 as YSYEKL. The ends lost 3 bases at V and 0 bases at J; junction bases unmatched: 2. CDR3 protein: CASSQTGGATNEKLFF. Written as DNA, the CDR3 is TGCGCCAGCAGCCAGACAGGGGGTGCAACTAATGAAAAACTGTTTTTT.

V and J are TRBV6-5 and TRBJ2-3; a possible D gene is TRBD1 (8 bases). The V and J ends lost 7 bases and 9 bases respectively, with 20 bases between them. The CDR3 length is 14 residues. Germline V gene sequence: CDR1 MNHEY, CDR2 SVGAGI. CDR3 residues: CASTRGQGGGTQYF. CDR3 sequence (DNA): TGTGCCAGCACCAGAGGACAGGGCGGGGGCACGCAGTATTTT.

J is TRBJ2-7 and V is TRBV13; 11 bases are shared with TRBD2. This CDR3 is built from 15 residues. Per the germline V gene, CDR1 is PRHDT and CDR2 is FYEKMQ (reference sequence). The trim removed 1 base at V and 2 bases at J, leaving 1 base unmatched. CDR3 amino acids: CASSLVTSGAYEQYF. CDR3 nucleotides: TGTGCCAGCAGCTTAGTGACTAGCGGGGCCTACGAGCAGTACTTC.

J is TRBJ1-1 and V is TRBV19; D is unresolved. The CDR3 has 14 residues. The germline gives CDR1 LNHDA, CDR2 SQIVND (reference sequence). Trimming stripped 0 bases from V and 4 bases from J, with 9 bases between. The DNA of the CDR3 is TGTGCCAGTAGTATAGAATTTCTGAGCACTGAAGCTTTCTTT. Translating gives CASSIEFLSTEAFF.

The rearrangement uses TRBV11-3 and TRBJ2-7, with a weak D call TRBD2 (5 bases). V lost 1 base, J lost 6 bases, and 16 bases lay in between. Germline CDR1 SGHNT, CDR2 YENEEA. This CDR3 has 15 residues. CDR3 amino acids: CASSLAGGRQSEQYF. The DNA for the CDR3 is TGTGCCAGCAGCTTAGCCGGAGGCAGGCAAAGCGAGCAGTACTTC.

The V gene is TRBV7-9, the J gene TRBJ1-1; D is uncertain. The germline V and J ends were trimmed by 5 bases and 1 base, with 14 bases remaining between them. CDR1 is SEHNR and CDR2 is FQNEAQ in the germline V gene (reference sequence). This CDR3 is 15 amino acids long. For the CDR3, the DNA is TGTGCCAGCAGCCCGAAAGGAGGAGGGAACACTGAAGCTTTCTTT. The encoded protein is CASSPKGGGNTEAFF.

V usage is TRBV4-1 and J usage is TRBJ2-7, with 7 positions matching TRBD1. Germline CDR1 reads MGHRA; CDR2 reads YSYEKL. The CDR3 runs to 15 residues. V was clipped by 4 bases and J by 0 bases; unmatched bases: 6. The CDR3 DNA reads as TGCGCCAGCAGCCGGGGACAGCTCCCCTCCTACGAGCAGTACTTC. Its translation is CASSRGQLPSYEQYF.

The CDR3 loop is CASSATRTVGTEAFF. The CDR3 DNA follows: TGTGCCAGCAGCGCTACGAGGACAGTTGGAACTGAAGCTTTCTTT. This sequence joins TRBV7-9 and TRBJ1-1, with D tentatively TRBD1 (6 bases). Trimming shortened V by 5 bases and J by 5 bases, and 18 bases separated the two germline ends. This CDR3 is 15 amino acids long. Germline CDR1 and CDR2: SEHNR and FQNEAQ (reference sequence).

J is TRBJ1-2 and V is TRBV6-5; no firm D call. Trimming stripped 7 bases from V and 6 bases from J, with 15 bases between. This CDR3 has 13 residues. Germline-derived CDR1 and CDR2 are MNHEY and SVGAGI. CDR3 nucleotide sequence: TGTGCCAGCACACGTCGGCCGGAGGATGGCTACACCTTC. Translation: CASTRRPEDGYTF.

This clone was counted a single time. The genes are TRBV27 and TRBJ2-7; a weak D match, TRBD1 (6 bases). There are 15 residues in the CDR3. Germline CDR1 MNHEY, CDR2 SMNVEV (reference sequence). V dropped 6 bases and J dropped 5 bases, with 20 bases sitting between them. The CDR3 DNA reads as TGTGCCAGCAGGGCCACAGGGATTTCTCCCGACGAGCAGTACTTC. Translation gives CASRATGISPDEQYF.

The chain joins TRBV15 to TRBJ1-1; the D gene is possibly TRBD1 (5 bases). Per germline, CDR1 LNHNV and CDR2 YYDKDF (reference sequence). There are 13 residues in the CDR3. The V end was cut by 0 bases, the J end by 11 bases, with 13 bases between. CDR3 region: CATSRDVQVLAFF. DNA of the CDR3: TGTGCCACCAGCAGAGATGTACAGGTCCTGGCTTTCTTT.

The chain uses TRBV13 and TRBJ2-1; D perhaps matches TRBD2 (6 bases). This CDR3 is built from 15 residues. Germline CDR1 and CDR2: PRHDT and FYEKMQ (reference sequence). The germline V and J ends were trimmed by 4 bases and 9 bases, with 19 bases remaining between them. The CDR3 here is CASSSGVPGRSEQFF. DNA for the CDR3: TGTGCCAGCAGCTCCGGGGTCCCCGGGAGAAGTGAGCAGTTCTTC.